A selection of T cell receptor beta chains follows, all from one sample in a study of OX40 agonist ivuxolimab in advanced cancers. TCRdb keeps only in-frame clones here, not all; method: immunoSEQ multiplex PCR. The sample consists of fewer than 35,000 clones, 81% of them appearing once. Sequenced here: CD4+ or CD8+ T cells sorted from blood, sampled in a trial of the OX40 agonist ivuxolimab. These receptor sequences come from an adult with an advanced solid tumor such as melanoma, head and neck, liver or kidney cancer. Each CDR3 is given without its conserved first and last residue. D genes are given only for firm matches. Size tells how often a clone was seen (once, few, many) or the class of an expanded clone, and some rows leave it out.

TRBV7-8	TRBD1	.	ASSLQGAINYGYT
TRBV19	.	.	ASSLYSGSEAF
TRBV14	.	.	ASSHSTVEQY
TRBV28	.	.	ASTSSNQPQH
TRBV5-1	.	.	ASSLDGYTEAF
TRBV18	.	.	ASSPEGYGYT
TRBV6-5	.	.	ASKEGEKLF
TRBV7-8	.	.	ASSLRRTQETQY
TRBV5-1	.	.	ASSHGNEQF
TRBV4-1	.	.	ASSQGAVNLGNEQF
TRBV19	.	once	ASSNRQLLAKNIQY
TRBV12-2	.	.	ASRKQGLAGGETQY
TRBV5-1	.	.	ASRRDGNSNQPQH
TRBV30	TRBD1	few	ASGQGLNSPLH
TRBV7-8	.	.	ASSPRLLSSGTDTQY
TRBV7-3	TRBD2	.	ASSLLGTSGSSYNEQF
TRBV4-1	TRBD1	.	ASSQPRQGRSYGYT
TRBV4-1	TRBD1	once	ASSTQGAGNQPQH
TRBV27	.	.	ASSFSPRNSQF
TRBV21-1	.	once	ASSKGRWGITGANVLT
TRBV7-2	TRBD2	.	ASSFPTSGGPTGGELF
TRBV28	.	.	ASSTHTSTDTQY
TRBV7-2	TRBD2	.	ASSWGRGATGTRRYEQY